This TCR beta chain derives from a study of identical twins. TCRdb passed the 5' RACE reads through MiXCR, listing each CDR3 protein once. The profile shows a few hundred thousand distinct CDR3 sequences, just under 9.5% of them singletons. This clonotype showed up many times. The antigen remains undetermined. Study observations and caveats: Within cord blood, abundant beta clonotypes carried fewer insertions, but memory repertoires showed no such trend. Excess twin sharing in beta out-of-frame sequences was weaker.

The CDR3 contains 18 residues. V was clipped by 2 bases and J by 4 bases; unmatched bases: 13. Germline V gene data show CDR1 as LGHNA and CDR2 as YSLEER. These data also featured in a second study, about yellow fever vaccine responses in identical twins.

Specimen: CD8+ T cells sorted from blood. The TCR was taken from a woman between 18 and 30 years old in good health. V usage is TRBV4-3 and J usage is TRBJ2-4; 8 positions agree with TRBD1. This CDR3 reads CASSQRFGQGGAKNIQYF. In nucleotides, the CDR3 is TGCGCCAGCAGCCAACGCTTCGGACAGGGAGGAGCGAAAAACATTCAGTACTTC.